These T cell receptor beta chains were read from a single sample in a study of cytomegalovirus exposure and HLA in healthy donors. Assay: immunoSEQ multiplex PCR; the TCRdb copy retains only in-frame clones and omits some. The sample yields approximately 160,000 clones, 65% to 85% seen once. The sample taken for sequencing was PBMCs. These receptors originate from a woman in her fifties or sixties in good health and CMV-seropositive. Each CDR3 is given without its conserved first and last residue.

j_call,v_call,cdr3_aa
TRBJ2-7,TRBV18,ASSPLVAGGYEQY
TRBJ1-1,TRBV19,ASSRRTGPNTEAF
TRBJ1-1,TRBV28,ASSSPFPGQWKAF
TRBJ1-5,TRBV4-3,ASSPERAGGQPQH
TRBJ2-2,TRBV29-1,SVERAGAGELF
TRBJ2-3,TRBV5-1,ASSAVVTGSGPDTQY
TRBJ1-1,TRBV5-1,ASSVNTGVLTEAF
TRBJ2-1,TRBV30,AWRAGGRGEQF
TRBJ1-3,TRBV10-1,ASTTKDREGNTIY
TRBJ2-3,TRBV7-2,ASSLLAGAVSDTQY
TRBJ2-1,TRBV18,ASSTLNGYGYNEQF
TRBJ1-1,TRBV6-6,ASSLYGGTEAF
TRBJ2-5,TRBV2,ASLFWGPAGGPETQY
TRBJ1-5,TRBV7-2,ASSLSETGQPQH
TRBJ2-7,TRBV2,ASSASGRPYEQY
TRBJ2-4,TRBV2,ASSDPGLAGGLAKNIQY
TRBJ2-5,TRBV30,AWSVLASRRTQY
TRBJ2-3,TRBV10-2,ASSGNSYTDTQY
TRBJ1-1,TRBV29-1,SVGVTGAEAF
TRBJ2-3,TRBV7-9,ASSWGLAGTDTQY
TRBJ1-1,TRBV5-1,ASSRTANTEAF
TRBJ1-3,TRBV11-2,ASSSGLFVSGNTIY
TRBJ1-1,TRBV9,ASSVTGANTEAF
TRBJ1-4,TRBV18,ASRVSTNEKLF
TRBJ2-7,TRBV4-1,ASSQAGLRGRYEQY
TRBJ1-2,TRBV6-6,ASSFETGEAYGYT
TRBJ1-3,TRBV5-4,ASSLGGRGLSGNTIY
TRBJ2-7,TRBV15,ATSRDEGAGYEQY
TRBJ2-1,TRBV27,ASSFTSGGFNEQF
TRBJ2-2,TRBV4-3,ASSQVVDRGGKNTGELF
TRBJ1-1,TRBV4-2,ASSHRDRNTEAF
TRBJ2-7,TRBV7-9,ASSLVNPGRASYEQY
TRBJ1-4,TRBV18,ASSPPTGEKLF
TRBJ1-2,TRBV5-4,ASSRGEVDYGYT
TRBJ1-5,TRBV4-3,ASSQGQDQPQH
TRBJ2-5,TRBV7-2,ASSLGPEETQY
TRBJ2-1,TRBV15,ATSSPRGSSYNEQF